This T cell receptor beta chain derives from a study of identical twins. This clonotype was found many times. CDR3 length equals 12 residues. TCRdb recomputed calls from the 5' RACE reads with MiXCR, one row per CDR3 protein. This table holds some 270,000 distinct CDR3 sequences, approximately 8.3% found once. This sample was also put to use in a study of yellow fever vaccine responses in identical twins.

This chain joins TRBV21-1 and TRBJ2-7; the D segment call TRBD1 is taken from the table without a DNA check. TRBV21-1 is annotated as a pseudogene. The TCR comes from a woman between 18 and 29 years old in good health. Sequencing used CD8+ T cells sorted from blood. This chain's CDR3 is CASSKSQVMRNF. The CDR3 DNA reads TGTGCCAGCAGCAAATCACAGGTTATGCGGAACTTC.